These 10 T cell receptor beta chains share one sample of origin, sequenced in a study of cytomegalovirus exposure and HLA in healthy donors. The PCR contained 60 Vbeta and 13 Jbeta primers. Method: immunoSEQ multiplex PCR; TCRdb's copy keeps in-frame clones and lacks some. The data show 150,000 to 200,000 clones, roughly 84% seen once. Sequenced: PBMCs. Receptors were obtained from a male donor in good health and CMV-seronegative.

This chain joins TRBV9 and TRBJ2-7, with TRBD2 as a possible D gene (5 bases). The V gene lost 2 bases and the J gene lost 2 bases, with 11 bases spanning the gap. Germline CDR1 and CDR2: SGDLS and YYNGEE. The CDR3 has 14 residues. CDR3 amino acids: CASSVTSGPYEQYF. CDR3 coding DNA: TGTGCCAGCAGCGTCACAAGCGGCCCCTACGAGCAGTACTTC.

The chain employs TRBV9 and TRBJ1-1; TRBD1 might be the D (5 bases). Germline-derived CDR1 and CDR2 are SGDLS and YYNGEE. The V end lost 0 bases, the J end lost 1 base, and 13 bases lay between the germline ends. There are 16 residues in the CDR3. CDR3 DNA: TGTGCCAGCAGCGTAGAAGGGGCAGGGCCGAACACTGAAGCTTTCTTT. Translating it yields CASSVEGAGPNTEAFF.

The chain carries TRBV5-4 and TRBJ2-5, with 14 bases lining up with TRBD2. The tail of the sequence fits TRBJ2-7 better, so the J call may be wrong. Germline assignment: CDR1 SGHNT and CDR2 YYREEE (reference sequence). This CDR3 spans 18 amino acids. CDR3 loop: CASSFTGLAGARGGEQYF. The CDR3 DNA is TGTGCCAGCAGCTTTACGGGACTAGCGGGGGCCCGGGGGGGCGAGCAGTACTTC.

J is TRBJ2-7 and V is TRBV30; 8 nucleotides align to TRBD1. CDR3 length: 14 residues. The V gene end was trimmed by 2 bases and the J gene end by 5 bases; junction bases not matched to a gene: 8. CDR1 and CDR2 (germline): GTSNPN, SVGIG (reference sequence). The CDR3 region has the DNA TGTGCCTGGAGTTTCGGGACAGGATGGAACGAGCAGTACTTC. The encoded protein is CAWSFGTGWNEQYF.

In its sample, this clone was seen a few times. The chain is built from TRBV19 and TRBJ2-1, with 7 bases matching TRBD2. This CDR3 spans 13 amino acids. The V gene end was trimmed by 5 bases and the J gene end by 5 bases; junction bases not matched to a gene: 3. CDR1 and CDR2 (germline): LNHDA, SQIVND (reference sequence). CDR3 nucleotides: TGTGCCAGTAGTTCGACTAGCCACAATGAGCAGTTCTTC. Its protein is CASSSTSHNEQFF.

This rearrangement joins TRBV10-3 to TRBJ1-3; D gene unclear. The length of the CDR3 is 18 residues. Germline-derived CDR1 and CDR2 are ENHRY and SYGVKD. The V end lost 0 bases, the J end lost 3 bases, and 18 bases lay between the germline ends. CDR3: CAISESYTGGLGGNTIYF. CDR3 bases: TGTGCCATCAGTGAGTCCTACACGGGCGGGTTAGGTGGAAACACCATATATTTT.

The chain carries TRBV6-5 and TRBJ1-6; a possible D gene is TRBD1 (6 bases). From germline, CDR1 is MNHEY and CDR2 SVGAGI. V was trimmed by 8 bases and J by 7 bases, leaving 15 bases between them. The CDR3 totals 14 residues. CDR3 protein: CASPQGLKNSPLHF. Written as DNA, the CDR3 is TGTGCCAGCCCGCAGGGGCTAAAAAATTCACCCCTCCACTTT.

The chain has TRBV6-6 and TRBJ2-5, with D possibly being TRBD1 (5 bases). The end of the DNA aligns better with TRBJ2-7, so the J call may be wrong. The CDR3 is 15 amino acids. Germline values: CDR1 MNHNY, CDR2 SVGAGI (reference sequence). The CDR3 sequence is CASSYRDSSSYEQYF. The CDR3 region has the DNA TGTGCCAGCAGTTACCGCGACAGTAGCTCCTACGAGCAGTACTTC.

The chain links TRBV6-5 to TRBJ2-3; possible D gene TRBD1, 5 bases. The CDR3 has 14 amino acids. V lost 6 bases and J 3 bases, leaving 13 bases between the germline ends. CDR1 MNHEY and CDR2 SVGAGI come from the germline V gene. CDR3 in DNA: TGTGCCAGCAGCGCAGGGTCAGTGACAGATACGCAGTATTTT. Amino acid sequence: CASSAGSVTDTQYF.

The V gene is TRBV5-1, the J gene TRBJ1-2; no firm D call. Trimming cost V 1 base and J 6 bases, with 13 bases left between them. Germline lookup yields CDR1 SGHRS and CDR2 YFSETQ. There are 14 residues in the CDR3. The CDR3 coding sequence is TGCGCCAGCAGCTTGTTCGGGGAGGTAGATGGCTACACCTTC. Translated, it gives CASSLFGEVDGYTF.